This passage covers 27 T cell receptor beta chains from one sample sequenced in a study of cytomegalovirus exposure and HLA in healthy donors. The study ran its PCR with 60 Vbeta and 13 Jbeta primers. Assay: immunoSEQ multiplex PCR; the TCRdb copy retains only in-frame clones and omits some. This repertoire includes 35,000 to 45,000 clones. The sample comprised PBMCs. The source is a woman aged 25 to 45 in good health and CMV-seropositive.

The CDR3 here is CASSLLLARPGNEQFF. For the CDR3, the DNA is TGCGCCAGCAGCTTGCTACTGGCGCGGCCGGGCAATGAGCAGTTCTTC. This rearrangement joins TRBV5-1 to TRBJ2-1; the D is unclear. The CDR3 totals 16 residues. V was cut by 1 base and J by 6 bases, with 17 bases left in between. Per germline, CDR1 SGHRS and CDR2 YFSETQ.

The V call is TRBV7-2, the J call TRBJ1-2; maybe TRBD1 (5 bases). Trimming cost V 3 bases and J 6 bases, with 11 bases left between them. Per the germline V gene, CDR1 is SGHTA and CDR2 is FQGNSA. There are 13 residues in the CDR3. The CDR3 coding sequence is TGTGCCAGCAGCTTGGCAGGGTATGATGGCTACACCTTC. It encodes CASSLAGYDGYTF.

The CDR3 nucleotides read TGTGCCAGCAGCCGACAGGGGGCGGTCGACACTGAAGCTTTCTTT. Encoded protein: CASSRQGAVDTEAFF. The rearrangement links TRBV11-3 to TRBJ1-1; 10 nucleotides agree with TRBD1. The V and J ends lost 5 bases and 3 bases, in that order; junction bases with no gene match: 6. The length of the CDR3 is 15 residues. Germline CDR1 is SGHNT and CDR2 is YENEEA.

The gene calls are TRBV5-1 and TRBJ2-6; TRBD2 might be the D (5 bases). This CDR3 region has 16 residues. V was shortened by 7 bases and J by 0 bases, with 14 bases between the two germline ends. CDR1 and CDR2 from the germline V gene are SGHRS and YFSETQ. For the CDR3, the DNA is TGCGCCAGCTCCCCGACGGGATCCTCTGGGGCCAACGTCCTGACTTTC. Amino acids: CASSPTGSSGANVLTF.

J is TRBJ2-3 and V is TRBV7-8, with D uncertain. This CDR3 contains 13 residues. V was clipped by 4 bases and J by 6 bases, with 11 bases between them. CDR1 and CDR2 from the germline V gene are SGHVS and FQNEAQ. The CDR3 is CASSSIPVDTQYF. The CDR3 nucleotides read TGTGCCAGCAGCTCGATCCCGGTGGATACGCAGTATTTT. Variable domain in full (rest from reference TRBV7-8 and TRBJ2-3): GAGVSQSPRYKVAKRGQDVALRCDPISGHVSLFWYQQALGQGPEFLTYFQNEAQLDKSGLPSDRFFAERPEGSVSTLKIQRTQQEDSAVYLCASSSIPVDTQYFGPGTRLTVL.

Details on this clone: Within the sample, other DNA sequences also encode this same CDR3. The chain links TRBV5-1 to TRBJ2-5; the match to TRBD2 covers 9 bases. This CDR3 comprises 16 residues. V trimming: 0 bases; J trimming: 2 bases; junction bases outside the gene matches: 5. The germline V gene encodes CDR1 SGHRS and CDR2 YFSETQ. CDR3 region: CASSLAVAGGQETQYF. CDR3 nucleotides: TGCGCCAGCAGCTTGGCGGTGGCGGGGGGGCAAGAGACCCAGTACTTC. Looking up the rest from reference TRBV5-1 and TRBJ2-5 gives the full variable domain: KAGVTQTPRYLIKTRGQQVTLSCSPISGHRSVSWYQQTPGQGLQFLFEYFSETQRNKGNFPGRFSGRQFSNSRSEMNVSTLELGDSALYLCASSLAVAGGQETQYFGPGTRLLVL.

This sequence joins TRBV6-1 and TRBJ1-1; D gene unclear. Germline CDR1 is MNHNS and CDR2 is SASEGT. Between the trimmed V and J ends, which lost 3 bases and 5 bases, there was a span of 10 bases. The length of the CDR3 is 13 residues. CDR3 sequence: CASSDSRVTEAFF. The CDR3 nucleotides read TGTGCCAGCAGTGATTCGAGGGTTACTGAAGCTTTCTTT.

This chain links TRBV2 with TRBJ2-7; TRBD1 matches at 7 bases. The CDR3 loop spans 15 amino acids. V shed 5 bases and J 6 bases; nucleotides not matched to a gene: 13. CDR1 is SNHLY and CDR2 is FYNNEI in the germline V gene. This chain's CDR3 is CASSREGQLNGEQYF. The CDR3 nucleotides are TGTGCCAGCAGTAGAGAGGGACAGCTGAACGGCGAGCAGTACTTC.

J is TRBJ2-2 and V is TRBV7-9, with a tentative D call TRBD1 (6 bases). CDR3 size: 16 residues. V was clipped by 5 bases and J by 5 bases, with 18 bases between them. CDR1 is SEHNR, CDR2 FQNEAQ, per germline (reference sequence). The CDR3, as DNA: TGTGCCAGCAGCCTAAATAGGGGTCAGGGGACCGGGGAGCTGTTTTTT. Translated: CASSLNRGQGTGELFF.

The chain employs TRBV27 and TRBJ2-1, with D perhaps TRBD2 (6 bases). V was trimmed by 2 bases and J by 0 bases, leaving 8 bases between them. The CDR3 is made up of 15 amino acids. Germline CDR1 is MNHEY and CDR2 is SMNVEV (reference sequence). CDR3 in amino acids: CASSLRTTSYNEQFF. CDR3 nucleotides: TGTGCCAGCAGTTTAAGGACTACCTCCTACAATGAGCAGTTCTTC.

J is TRBJ1-5 and V is TRBV6-6, with 9 bases matching TRBD1. The CDR3 spans 13 residues. Germline CDR1 MNHNY, CDR2 SVGAGI (reference sequence). V was clipped by 5 bases and J by 6 bases; unmatched bases: 2. CDR3 bases: TGTGCCAGCAGTCAACAGGGGGCTCAGCCCCAGCATTTT. It is translated as CASSQQGAQPQHF.

This CDR3 is CASNDWSSGNTIYF. For the CDR3, the DNA is TGTGCCAGCAACGACTGGAGCTCTGGAAACACCATATATTTT. The V gene is TRBV28, the J gene TRBJ1-3; D uncertain. Trimming cost V 7 bases and J 0 bases, with 10 bases left between them. The CDR3 extends over 14 amino acids. CDR1 is MDHEN, CDR2 SYDVKM, per germline.

The V and J genes are TRBV5-1 and TRBJ2-7, with D perhaps TRBD1 (6 bases). With 1 base removed from V and 1 base from J, the gap between germline ends came to 18 bases. Looked up from germline, CDR1 is SGHRS and CDR2 is YFSETQ. The CDR3 is made up of 17 amino acids. CDR3 sequence (DNA): TGCGCCAGCAGCTTGCCCGAAGACAGGCATCAATCCTACGAGCAGTACTTC. Amino acid sequence: CASSLPEDRHQSYEQYF.

The chain carries TRBV4-1 and TRBJ1-2; perhaps TRBD1 as D (6 bases). CDR3 size: 16 residues. V was cut by 2 bases and J by 8 bases, with 21 bases left in between. The germline CDR1 and CDR2 sequences are MGHRA and YSYEKL. The CDR3 DNA follows: TGCGCCAGCAGCCAAAACCACATTTCAGGGGCGCAGGGCTACACCTTC. Its protein is CASSQNHISGAQGYTF.

The rearrangement joins TRBV5-1 to TRBJ1-3; 12 bases map to TRBD1. The CDR3 covers 17 residues. Germline CDR1 and CDR2: SGHRS and YFSETQ. Unmatched junction bases numbered 5, after V lost 4 bases and J lost 0 bases. CDR3 DNA sequence: TGCGCCAGCAGCCCCGGGACAGGGGGCAGCTCTGGAAACACCATATATTTT. Its protein is CASSPGTGGSSGNTIYF.

The chain combines TRBV7-9 with TRBJ1-6; D is uncertain. V dropped 10 bases and J dropped 5 bases, with 12 bases sitting between them. The CDR3 contains 13 residues. The germline gives CDR1 SEHNR, CDR2 FQNEAQ (reference sequence). The CDR3 DNA reads as TGTGCCACCATATACAGAGATAATTCACCCCTCCACTTT. Amino acids: CATIYRDNSPLHF.

The rearrangement joins TRBV6-1 to TRBJ2-7, with 8 nucleotides matching TRBD1. With 7 bases clipped from V and 7 bases from J, the junction kept 12 bases outside the gene matches. CDR1 is MNHNS and CDR2 is SASEGT in the germline V gene. CDR3 length: 14 amino acids. CDR3 protein: CASIRGQGSGEQYF. In nucleotides, the CDR3 is TGTGCCAGCATTCGAGGACAGGGTTCTGGGGAGCAGTACTTC.

The chain is built from TRBV6-9 and TRBJ2-5; the D gene is possibly TRBD2 (5 bases). Germline V gene data show CDR1 as MNHGY and CDR2 as SVAAGI. Trimming shortened V by 5 bases and J by 5 bases, and 18 bases separated the two germline ends. The length of the CDR3 is 15 residues. The CDR3 loop reads CASSPEGRLRETQYF. CDR3 coding DNA: TGTGCCAGCAGTCCCGAGGGCAGGTTGAGGGAGACCCAGTACTTC.

The chain carries TRBV5-1 and TRBJ2-1; 9 nucleotides agree with TRBD2. Germline loops: CDR1 SGHRS, CDR2 YFSETQ. Germline trimming cut 2 bases from V and 3 bases from J; bases unmatched to any gene: 12. CDR3 size: 18 residues. The CDR3 here is CASSFTPLAGERYNEQFF. The CDR3 DNA follows: TGCGCCAGCAGCTTTACCCCATTAGCGGGGGAGCGCTACAATGAGCAGTTCTTC.

The CDR3 loop reads CASRGSGTVNEKLFF. CDR3 coding DNA: TGTGCCAGTAGGGGCTCGGGGACAGTAAATGAAAAACTGTTTTTT. The V call is TRBV19, the J call TRBJ1-4; 7 nucleotides match TRBD1. This CDR3 has 15 residues. Germline loops: CDR1 LNHDA, CDR2 SQIVND (reference sequence). V dropped 6 bases and J dropped 5; count of bases not matched to a gene: 9. The complete variable domain, with remaining parts taken from reference TRBV19 and TRBJ1-4, reads DGGITQSPKYLFRKEGQNVTLSCEQNLNHDAMYWYRQDPGQGLRLIYYSQIVNDFQKGDIAEGYSVSREKKESFPLTVTSAQKNPTAFYLCASRGSGTVNEKLFFGSGTQLSVL.

The genes are TRBV5-1 and TRBJ1-5; a weak D match, TRBD1 (6 bases). Germline-derived CDR1 and CDR2 are SGHRS and YFSETQ. The CDR3 runs to 13 residues. Deletions cut 4 bases from V and 9 bases from J, with 14 bases between. Written as DNA, the CDR3 is TGCGCCAGCAGCGGGGACACGGCCGGGCCCCAGCATTTT. Its protein product is CASSGDTAGPQHF.

In regard to this clone: A read error may account for a junction end that differs from germline. The chain couples TRBV2 to TRBJ2-2; D is ambiguous. The CDR3 runs 13 residues. Germline CDR1 is SNHLY and CDR2 is FYNNEI. This CDR3 reads CASSRDNSGELFF. Written as DNA, the CDR3 is TGTGCCAGCAGTCGAGACAACAGCGGGGAGCTGTTTTTT.

This chain joins TRBV6-6 and TRBJ2-7; TRBD2 matches at 7 bases. CDR1 MNHNY and CDR2 SVGAGI come from the germline V gene (reference sequence). Trimming took 6 bases from V and 6 from J; bases not matched to a gene: 8. The CDR3 is 13 amino acids. The CDR3 is CASSGSGGGEQYF. In DNA form, the CDR3 reads TGTGCCAGCAGCGGGTCGGGCGGGGGCGAGCAGTACTTC.

The V gene is TRBV6-5, the J gene TRBJ2-7, with TRBD1 as a possible D gene (6 bases). V was cut by 6 bases and J by 1 base, with 13 bases left in between. This CDR3 region has 14 residues. The germline CDR1 and CDR2 sequences are MNHEY and SVGAGI. DNA for the CDR3: TGTGCCAGCAGCCCCCGACAGGATTCCTACGAGCAGTACTTC. Its translation is CASSPRQDSYEQYF.

The V gene is TRBV11-3, the J gene TRBJ1-5, with 10 bases that match TRBD1. The CDR3 is 15 residues long. With 5 bases clipped from V and 7 bases from J, the junction kept 8 bases outside the gene matches. The germline V gene encodes CDR1 SGHNT and CDR2 YENEEA. The CDR3 reads CASSPAGQGRQPQHF. In nucleotides, the CDR3 is TGTGCCAGCAGCCCAGCGGGACAGGGGAGGCAGCCCCAGCATTTT.

This chain links TRBV6-1 with TRBJ1-5, with D perhaps TRBD1 (5 bases). Trimming took off 3 bases at V and 4 bases at J, with 7 bases between the two ends. The CDR3 loop spans 13 amino acids. Germline CDR1 and CDR2: MNHNS and SASEGT. The CDR3 region has the DNA TGTGCCAGCAGTGAGGCAGGGAATCAGCCCCAGCATTTT. This codes for CASSEAGNQPQHF.

The chain employs TRBV27 and TRBJ1-1; D is perhaps TRBD1 (5 bases). This CDR3 has 15 residues. With 0 bases removed from V and 8 bases from J, the gap between germline ends came to 16 bases. The germline V gene encodes CDR1 MNHEY and CDR2 SMNVEV (reference sequence). In DNA form, the CDR3 reads TGTGCCAGCAGTTTATCCAAAACCCTAAAGGGGGAAGCTTTCTTT. This gives the protein CASSLSKTLKGEAFF.